This passage covers 27 T cell receptor beta chains from one sample sequenced in a study of T-cell memory formation after mild COVID-19. A single record per CDR3 protein comes from TCRdb applying MiXCR to the 5' RACE reads. This sample carries 140,000 to 150,000 distinct CDR3 sequences, about 25% of them seen once, and the ten largest clones take approximately 24%. The sample comprised PBMCs or a T cell subset sorted from them (not recorded which). These receptors all stem from an adult woman who had mild COVID-19 (a few samples of this study predate the infection). Cell type and time point are not known.

There are a few counts of this clonotype. This chain uses TRBV29-1 with TRBJ1-3, with D maybe TRBD1 (6 bases). CDR3 length: 13 residues. V gave up 3 bases and J gave up 3 bases, with 9 bases separating them. Germline-derived CDR1 and CDR2 are SQVTM and ANQGSEA. CDR3 nucleotide sequence: TGCAGCGTTGATGAGGGGGGTGGAAACACCATATATTTT. Its translation: CSVDEGGGNTIYF.

In its sample, this clonotype was seen a few times. Compared with germline, one end of the junction differs, possibly owing to a read error. The chain carries TRBV7-9 and TRBJ2-7, with D possibly matching TRBD2 (7 bases). This CDR3 is 12 amino acids long. Germline CDR1 is SEHNR and CDR2 is FQNEAQ (reference sequence). The CDR3 is CAGSLGGDEQYF. Written as DNA, the CDR3 is TGTGCCGGCAGCTTAGGGGGGGACGAGCAGTACTTC.

Only a few counts were recorded for this clonotype. This chain uses TRBV25-1 with TRBJ1-1; 11 nucleotides align to TRBD1. V lost 6 bases, J lost 2 bases, and 2 bases stayed unmatched. The CDR3 has 14 residues. Germline CDR1 and CDR2: MGHDK and SYGVNS. DNA for the CDR3: TGTGCCAGCAGGGGGACAGGGGGTAACACTGAAGCTTTCTTT. Its translation: CASRGTGGNTEAFF.

This chain connects TRBV6-6 to TRBJ2-3; 11 nucleotides align to TRBD2. CDR3 length: 15 residues. V lost 6 bases, J lost 5 bases, and 7 bases stayed unmatched. CDR1 is MNHNY, CDR2 SVGAGI, per germline (reference sequence). CDR3 in amino acids: CASRSLAGEKDTQYF. In nucleotides, the CDR3 is TGTGCCAGCAGATCACTAGCGGGAGAAAAAGATACGCAGTATTTT.

This clonotype has a handful of counts. The chain links TRBV4-3 to TRBJ2-7; the match to TRBD2 covers 8 bases. CDR3 length equals 16 residues. J lost 0 bases, V lost 2 bases, and 6 bases had no gene match. Per germline, CDR1 LGHNA and CDR2 YSLEER. Written as DNA, the CDR3 is TGCGCCAGCAGCCAACAATTAGCGGGACCCTCCTACGAGCAGTACTTC. It translates to CASSQQLAGPSYEQYF.

This clonotype has a handful of counts. The chain links TRBV5-5 to TRBJ2-7; TRBD2 might be the D (6 bases). V was trimmed by 4 bases and J by 2 bases, leaving 16 bases between them. The CDR3 sequence is 15 residues long. The germline gives CDR1 SGHKS, CDR2 YYEKEE (reference sequence). The CDR3 coding sequence is TGTGCCAGCAGCCAAGAGGAGGGATCCCCCTACGAGCAGTACTTC. It codes for CASSQEEGSPYEQYF.

CDR3 bases: TGTGCCAGCAGATACCGGCAGAACTCCTACGAGCAGTACTTC. Translating it yields CASRYRQNSYEQYF. The rearrangement uses TRBV7-9 and TRBJ2-7; D gene ambiguous. The CDR3 consists of 14 residues. The V and J ends lost 6 bases and 0 bases respectively, with 12 bases between them. The V gene's germline CDR1 is SEHNR and CDR2 FQNEAQ (reference sequence).

The V and J genes are TRBV29-1 and TRBJ1-1, with D perhaps TRBD1 (6 bases). V shed 4 bases and J shed 0 bases, with 9 bases lying between them. The CDR3 extends over 13 amino acids. Germline loops: CDR1 SQVTM, CDR2 ANQGSEA. The CDR3 coding sequence is TGCAGCGTTGCACAGGGAATGAACACTGAAGCTTTCTTT. Translation: CSVAQGMNTEAFF.

This clonotype was observed a handful of times. The V and J genes are TRBV20-1 and TRBJ2-1; D may be TRBD2 (5 bases). The germline gives CDR1 DFQATT, CDR2 SNEGSKA (reference sequence). V was cut by 1 base and J by 5 bases, with 9 bases left in between. The CDR3 has 13 residues. The CDR3 DNA reads as TGCAGTGCTAGAGGACTACGGAACAATGAGCAGTTCTTC. This translates into CSARGLRNNEQFF.

The chain joins TRBV7-6 to TRBJ2-1, with D possibly being TRBD2 (6 bases). Germline CDR1 reads SGHVS; CDR2 reads FNYEAQ. The CDR3 is made up of 15 amino acids. The V end lost 1 base, the J end lost 0 bases, and 7 bases lay between the germline ends. DNA for the CDR3: TGTGCCAGCAGCTTAGGGAGGGCCTCCTACAATGAGCAGTTCTTC. It yields the protein CASSLGRASYNEQFF. The variable domain in full, with the rest retrieved from reference TRBV7-6 and TRBJ2-1, is GAGVSQSPRYKVTKRGQDVALRCDPISGHVSLYWYRQALGQGPEFLTYFNYEAQQDKSGLPNDRFSAERPEGSISTLTIQRTEQRDSAMYRCASSLGRASYNEQFFGPGTRLTVL.

This clonotype was counted between two and nine times. The genes are TRBV20-1 and TRBJ1-6; D perhaps matches TRBD1 (5 bases). The ends were cut back, 6 bases at V and 9 bases at J, with 24 bases in the middle. This CDR3 spans 16 amino acids. Per germline, CDR1 DFQATT and CDR2 SNEGSKA (reference sequence). CDR3 amino acids: CSAQSRILGGASPLHF. The CDR3 region has the DNA TGCAGTGCCCAGTCCCGGATTCTTGGCGGGGCTTCACCCCTCCACTTT.

This clonotype was counted at least ten times. The chain joins TRBV6-2 or TRBV6-3 to TRBJ2-1; a possible D gene is TRBD2 (5 bases). The germline CDR1 and CDR2 sequences are MNHEY and SVGEGT. V was clipped by 2 bases and J by 5 bases, with 19 bases between them. The CDR3 runs to 17 residues. The CDR3 loop reads CASSYNAGSHPNNEQFF. The CDR3 bases are TGTGCCAGCAGTTACAACGCGGGCTCGCACCCTAACAATGAGCAGTTCTTC.

The chain recombines TRBV6-5 with TRBJ2-2; D possibly corresponds to TRBD1 (5 bases). Germline V CDR1 and CDR2: MNHEY, SVGAGI. Trimming removed 0 bases at V and 2 bases at J, with 13 bases between. The CDR3 has 17 amino acids. CDR3 sequence reads: CASSYSGEWANTGELFF. The CDR3 region has the DNA TGTGCCAGCAGTTACTCAGGGGAATGGGCCAACACCGGGGAGCTGTTTTTT.

V gene TRBV5-1 combines with J gene TRBJ1-2, with D possibly being TRBD1 (5 bases). The V end lost 5 bases, the J end lost 5 bases, and 13 bases lay between the germline ends. The CDR3 is 13 residues long. Germline lookup yields CDR1 SGHRS and CDR2 YFSETQ. For the CDR3, the DNA is TGCGCCAGCAGAGAAGGGGAGCGGTATGGCTACACCTTC. It encodes CASREGERYGYTF.

This clonotype was counted a few times. The CDR3 protein is CASSTQGKDEQYF. In DNA form, the CDR3 reads TGTGCCAGCAGCACCCAGGGTAAGGACGAGCAGTACTTC. J is TRBJ2-7 and V is TRBV9, with D possibly matching TRBD1 (5 bases). This CDR3 region has 13 residues. The ends were cut back, 4 bases at V and 5 bases at J, with 13 bases in the middle. CDR1 is SGDLS, CDR2 YYNGEE, per germline.

This clonotype was counted at least ten times. The chain joins TRBV12-3 or TRBV12-4 to TRBJ2-1, with 8 bases identical to TRBD2. This CDR3 comprises 16 residues. Trimming cost V 6 bases and J 5 bases; bases outside gene matches: 12. The CDR3 bases are TGTGCCAGCAGCCCTTGGGGTAGCGGGACGGACAATGAGCAGTTCTTC. Translating it yields CASSPWGSGTDNEQFF.

The chain links TRBV5-6 to TRBJ2-7; tentatively, D is TRBD2 (5 bases). V shed 2 bases and J shed 1 base, with 16 bases lying between them. Germline values: CDR1 SGHDT, CDR2 YYEEEE. This CDR3 is 16 amino acids long. The CDR3 DNA reads TGTGCCAGCAGCTTATACGGGGATCTGTGGTCCTACGAGCAGTACTTC. Translated, it gives CASSLYGDLWSYEQYF.

This clonotype was picked up a small number of times. This chain connects TRBV15 to TRBJ1-5; no clear D. The CDR3 consists of 17 residues. V lost 0 bases and J 2 bases, leaving 14 bases between the germline ends. Germline CDR1 and CDR2: LNHNV and YYDKDF (reference sequence). This CDR3 is CATSRDPGIQGNQPQHF. The CDR3 nucleotides are TGTGCCACCAGCAGAGATCCGGGGATTCAGGGCAATCAGCCCCAGCATTTT.

The rearrangement joins TRBV14 to TRBJ1-6; 8 positions agree with TRBD1. With V trimmed by 0 bases and J by 4 bases, 2 bases remained unmatched. CDR1 and CDR2 from the germline V gene are SGHDN and FVKESK. The CDR3 consists of 16 residues. The CDR3 here is CASSQEGTGYNSPLHF. The CDR3 DNA sequence: TGTGCCAGCAGCCAAGAGGGGACAGGATATAATTCACCCCTCCACTTT.

This clonotype was detected only a few times. The J gene is TRBJ2-7, the V gene TRBV7-6, with D possibly TRBD1 on 6 matching bases. CDR1 is SGHVS and CDR2 is FNYEAQ in the germline V gene. Trimming cost V 1 base and J 0 bases, with 16 bases left between them. The CDR3 contains 17 residues. CDR3 sequence reads: CASSLGRTGPNSYEQYF. The CDR3 DNA sequence: TGTGCCAGCAGCTTAGGCCGAACAGGGCCCAACTCCTACGAGCAGTACTTC.

This chain connects TRBV6-5 to TRBJ1-5; D is undetermined. The CDR3 is 16 residues long. The V end lost 6 bases, the J end lost 3 bases, and 18 bases lay between the germline ends. CDR1 MNHEY and CDR2 SVGAGI come from the germline V gene. CDR3 loop: CASSSLGSIPNQPQHF. CDR3 sequence (DNA): TGTGCCAGCAGCTCGCTGGGCTCGATCCCCAATCAGCCCCAGCATTTT.

This clonotype was detected only a few times. V and J are TRBV25-1 and TRBJ2-3; 7 positions match TRBD2. J gave up 2 bases and V 6 bases, and 14 bases lay outside the gene matches. CDR3 length equals 17 residues. In germline, CDR1 is MGHDK, CDR2 SYGVNS. In nucleotides, the CDR3 is TGTGCCAGCAGCCCCGAGGGCCCTAGCGGCTACACAGATACGCAGTATTTT. It is translated as CASSPEGPSGYTDTQYF.

The rearrangement joins TRBV7-6 to TRBJ2-3, with D maybe TRBD2 (6 bases). Trimming cost V 5 bases and J 2 bases, with 14 bases left between them. Germline V gene sequence: CDR1 SGHVS, CDR2 FNYEAQ. The CDR3 consists of 15 residues. CDR3 bases: TGTGCCAGCAGCGCGGGGACTTTGTACACAGATACGCAGTATTTT. Translated: CASSAGTLYTDTQYF.

This clonotype came up many times. This sequence joins TRBV5-1 and TRBJ2-2, with D possibly being TRBD1 (5 bases). Germline CDR1 and CDR2: SGHRS and YFSETQ. With 0 bases removed from V and 5 bases from J, the gap between germline ends came to 11 bases. There are 15 residues in the CDR3. Written as DNA, the CDR3 is TGCGCCAGCAGCTTGGTGGCAGGGATGACCGGGGAGCTGTTTTTT. Amino acids: CASSLVAGMTGELFF.

A few counts support this clonotype. The rearrangement joins TRBV29-1 to TRBJ1-1; D remains unclear. V was pared by 1 base and J by 4 bases, with 13 bases between. Looked up from germline, CDR1 is SQVTM and CDR2 is ANQGSEA. The CDR3 runs to 14 residues. CDR3 loop: CSVEASRGVTEAFF. The CDR3 DNA follows: TGCAGCGTTGAAGCCTCCCGGGGTGTCACTGAAGCTTTCTTT.

This sequence joins TRBV5-1 and TRBJ1-1; 9 positions match TRBD1. The germline V gene has CDR1 SGHRS and CDR2 YFSETQ. J gave up 3 bases and V 4 bases, and 4 bases lay outside the gene matches. The CDR3 sequence is 14 residues long. The CDR3 DNA reads TGCGCCAGCAGCGGGACAGGGTTGGACACTGAAGCTTTCTTT. Amino acids: CASSGTGLDTEAFF.

This clonotype was found a few times. The rearrangement links TRBV5-1 to TRBJ1-2, with 8 bases matching TRBD1. This CDR3 has 16 residues. Unmatched junction bases numbered 10, after V lost 0 bases and J lost 6 bases. Germline V gives CDR1 SGHRS, CDR2 YFSETQ. CDR3 DNA sequence: TGCGCCAGCAGCTTGGCCGGACAGGGAATGGGTGATGGCTACACCTTC. It encodes CASSLAGQGMGDGYTF.